The 17 T cell receptor beta chains below come from one sample, sequenced in a study of T-cell reconstitution after alpha-beta-depleted transplantation in children. A library of TCRbeta sequences, prepared with unique molecular identifiers, was generated. Via MiXCR, TCRdb re-called the PCR reads, giving one row per CDR3 protein. The table shows a few hundred thousand distinct CDR3 sequences, with about a quarter occurring only once. Specimen: PBMCs, collected before TCRalphabeta/CD19-depleted stem cell transplant. These receptors were taken from a girl aged 2-15 years with Fanconi anemia, due to receive a stem cell transplant.

This clonotype was picked up many times. The CDR3 loop reads CASSLRPGGPSTDTQYF. CDR3 coding DNA: TGTGCCAGCAGTTTACGACCGGGAGGGCCGAGCACAGATACGCAGTATTTT. This chain uses TRBV27 with TRBJ2-3; 8 nucleotides line up with TRBD2. The CDR3 is made up of 17 amino acids. Germline V CDR1 and CDR2: MNHEY, SMNVEV (reference sequence). The V and J ends lost 2 bases and 0 bases, in that order; junction bases with no gene match: 7.

The V gene is TRBV20-1, the J gene TRBJ2-7; D remains ambiguous. V shed 3 bases and J shed 4 bases, with 7 bases lying between them. CDR1 DFQATT and CDR2 SNEGSKA come from the germline V gene (reference sequence). The CDR3 contains 11 residues. The DNA for the CDR3 is TGCAGTGCTAGCTTGATTTACGAGCAGTACTTC. This encodes CSASLIYEQYF.

This clonotype has at least ten counts. The chain carries TRBV20-1 and TRBJ2-7; 9 positions match TRBD1. There are 14 residues in the CDR3. Germline V gene lookup returns CDR1 DFQATT and CDR2 SNEGSKA (reference sequence). J gave up 2 bases and V 4 bases, and 6 bases lay outside the gene matches. The CDR3: CSATLRTGAYEQYF. CDR3 bases: TGCAGTGCTACCCTCCGGACAGGGGCCTACGAGCAGTACTTC.

There are a few counts of this clonotype. The chain uses TRBV20-1 and TRBJ2-7; 9 positions match TRBD2. V shed 0 bases, J shed 6 bases, and the junction held 6 bases outside the gene matches. The length of the CDR3 is 14 residues. Germline CDR1 is DFQATT and CDR2 is SNEGSKA (reference sequence). As DNA, the CDR3 is TGCAGTGCTAGAGATCTTAGCGGGAGAGGCGAGCAGTACTTC. Translation: CSARDLSGRGEQYF.

This chain connects TRBV9 to TRBJ2-1; maybe TRBD2 (7 bases). V was shortened by 0 bases and J by 10 bases, with 17 bases between the two germline ends. CDR1 is SGDLS, CDR2 YYNGEE, per germline. The CDR3 consists of 15 residues. The CDR3 sequence is CASSVEWGGQGEQFF. For the CDR3, the DNA is TGTGCCAGCAGCGTAGAGTGGGGGGGCCAGGGAGAGCAGTTCTTC.

This clonotype was seen only a few times. The chain links TRBV5-4 to TRBJ2-7; perhaps D is TRBD1 or TRBD2 (5 bases each). The V and J ends lost 1 base and 2 bases respectively, with 31 bases between them. Germline assignment: CDR1 SGHNT and CDR2 YYREEE (reference sequence). The CDR3 extends over 21 amino acids. The CDR3 loop is CASSLRYPTRDHTTTTYEQYF. DNA of the CDR3: TGTGCCAGCAGCTTGAGATACCCGACTCGGGACCATACTACTACAACCTACGAGCAGTACTTC.

V gene TRBV20-1 combines with J gene TRBJ2-6, with D unresolved. The CDR3 has 15 amino acids. The V and J ends lost 0 bases and 3 bases respectively, with 9 bases between them. Per the germline V gene, CDR1 is DFQATT and CDR2 is SNEGSKA (reference sequence). CDR3 sequence (DNA): TGCAGTGCTAGAGATCATAGGGTTGGGGCCAACGTCCTGACTTTC. Translated: CSARDHRVGANVLTF.

This clonotype was found a few times. The rearrangement uses TRBV28 and TRBJ2-6, with D unclear. This CDR3 comprises 14 residues. CDR1 and CDR2 from the germline V gene are MDHEN and SYDVKM. V shed 6 bases and J shed 2 bases, with 8 bases lying between them. The CDR3, as DNA: TGTGCCAGCAGCTTCCTAGCTGGGGCCAACGTCCTGACTTTC. Its translation: CASSFLAGANVLTF.

This clonotype has only a few counts. V gene TRBV4-1 combines with J gene TRBJ2-7; tentative D call: TRBD2 (6 bases). V lost 4 bases, J lost 3 bases, and 13 bases lay in between. Looked up from germline, CDR1 is MGHRA and CDR2 is YSYEKL. The CDR3 covers 14 residues. The CDR3 sequence is CASSPHASVYEQYF. The CDR3 DNA reads TGCGCCAGCAGCCCTCATGCTAGCGTCTACGAGCAGTACTTC.

The chain carries TRBV10-3 and TRBJ2-1; no clear D gene. CDR1 and CDR2 from the germline V gene are ENHRY and SYGVKD. Trimming shortened V by 2 bases and J by 5 bases, and 7 bases separated the two germline ends. There are 13 residues in the CDR3. In DNA form, the CDR3 reads TGTGCCATCAGTGAGGGCAGGCACAATGAGCAGTTCTTC. It specifies CAISEGRHNEQFF.

This clonotype was observed many times. The chain couples TRBV10-3 to TRBJ1-2, with 8 bases that match TRBD1. Germline assignment: CDR1 ENHRY and CDR2 SYGVKD. Unmatched junction bases numbered 6, after V lost 6 bases and J lost 0 bases. The CDR3 runs 15 residues. As DNA, the CDR3 is TGTGCCATCAGCGGACAGGGACAGACTAACTATGGCTACACCTTC. Translated: CAISGQGQTNYGYTF.

This clonotype was counted at least ten times. The chain recombines TRBV4-2 with TRBJ2-7; 7 bases agree with TRBD2. V lost 4 bases to trimming and J lost 2 bases; unmatched junction nucleotides: 8. CDR1 and CDR2 (germline): LGHNA, YNFKEQ. The CDR3 is 15 residues long. CDR3 nucleotide sequence: TGTGCCAGCAGCCCCGGAACCGGACTAGCCTACGAGCAGTACTTC. As protein: CASSPGTGLAYEQYF.

The table lists this clonotype with many counts. The rearrangement links TRBV20-1 to TRBJ2-2, with a possible D match to TRBD2 (5 bases). CDR3 length: 16 residues. Germline V gene data show CDR1 as DFQATT and CDR2 as SNEGSKA (reference sequence). V was shortened by 2 bases and J by 6 bases, with 19 bases between the two germline ends. CDR3 sequence reads: CSARSSEVGLPGELFF. The DNA for the CDR3 is TGCAGTGCTAGAAGTAGCGAAGTAGGTCTCCCCGGGGAGCTGTTTTTT.

The rearrangement links TRBV11-2 to TRBJ2-1; D gene uncertain. The V end was cut by 4 bases, the J end by 7 bases, with 8 bases between. The germline V gene encodes CDR1 SGHAT and CDR2 FQNNGV. This CDR3 is built from 12 residues. The CDR3 DNA reads TGTGCCAGCAGCTCCAGCAGTAATGAGCAGTTCTTC. It translates to CASSSSSNEQFF.

This clonotype occurred many times. The rearrangement joins TRBV25-1 to TRBJ1-1, with 7 bases fitting TRBD1. Germline V gene lookup returns CDR1 MGHDK and CDR2 SYGVNS. The CDR3 sequence is 16 residues long. V was pared by 3 bases and J by 0 bases, with 7 bases of the junction left unmatched. The CDR3 bases are TGTGCCAGCAGTGACGGGACAGAATACCTGAACACTGAAGCTTTCTTT. Encoded protein: CASSDGTEYLNTEAFF.

In its sample, this clonotype was seen many times. The CDR3 here is CAVGQGPPEEAFF. The DNA of the CDR3 is TGTGCCGTCGGACAGGGGCCACCCGAGGAAGCTTTCTTT. The V and J genes are TRBV10-3 and TRBJ1-1; 9 nucleotides align to TRBD1. The CDR3 length is 13 residues. Trimming at V came to 11 bases and at J to 8 bases, leaving 12 bases not matched to a gene. Germline V gene sequence: CDR1 ENHRY, CDR2 SYGVKD.

Here the CDR3 DNA reads TGTGCCAGCAGCCTACAGGGGCGAGGAAACACCATATATTTT. Its translation is CASSLQGRGNTIYF. The rearrangement links TRBV28 to TRBJ1-3, with TRBD1 identical over 7 bases. Looked up from germline, CDR1 is MDHEN and CDR2 is SYDVKM. With 6 bases clipped from V and 4 bases from J, the junction kept 6 bases outside the gene matches. This CDR3 spans 14 amino acids.